This T cell receptor (beta chain) is drawn from a study of blood T cells in healthy people across ages. Study-level results: As age increased, TCR beta diversity per million T cells fell in a roughly linear fashion. Donors of long life had a larger count of naive CD4+ cells and greater diversity than aged donors.

Together with a sample-barcoded 5' primer, a J-beta primer mix was included in a second PCR lasting about 7 to 12 cycles. A template-switch adaptor that had 12 random nucleotides put a tag on each cDNA molecule. TCRdb independently ran MiXCR on the 5' RACE reads; one entry per CDR3 protein. The sample yields 730,000 or so distinct CDR3 sequences, approximately 40% seen once. In regard to this clonotype: Its specificity is unknown.

The sample taken for sequencing was blood. The clonotype comes from a man at least 80 years old in good health.

In nucleotides, the CDR3 is TGTGCCAGCAGGAGGACAGGGGTGATGTATGGCTACACCTTC. It encodes CASRRTGVMYGYTF. The rearrangement joins TRBV21-1 to TRBJ1-2; the table's TRBD1 call for D was not verified on the DNA. TRBV21-1 is recorded as a pseudogene. The CDR3 length is 14 residues.